The 17 T cell receptor beta chains below come from one sample, sequenced in a study of shared clonotypes between healthy human individuals. Clones were sequenced by immunoSEQ multiplex PCR, and TCRdb holds only the in-frame ones, with some missing. The sample yields hundreds of thousands of clones, about 74% seen once. Material for sequencing was memory CD4+ T cells sorted from blood. Subset denoted: CD45RA-negative fraction. The origin of the receptors is a woman in her twenties or thirties in good health.

V gene TRBV4-1 combines with J gene TRBJ2-3; 10 bases fit TRBD2. V lost 0 bases, J lost 6 bases, and 12 bases stayed unmatched. This CDR3 comprises 18 residues. Germline loops: CDR1 MGHRA, CDR2 YSYEKL. CDR3 loop: CASSQERSSGSRRDTQYF. The DNA of the CDR3 is TGCGCCAGCAGCCAAGAAAGGTCTAGCGGGAGCCGCCGCGATACGCAGTATTTT.

This chain connects TRBV10-2 to TRBJ2-3; perhaps TRBD2 as D (7 bases). From germline, CDR1 is WSHSY and CDR2 SAAADI. V was shortened by 6 bases and J by 7 bases, with 35 bases between the two germline ends. This CDR3 contains 20 residues. This CDR3 reads CASSDSGGRGTTLRSYTQYF. The CDR3 DNA follows: TGCGCCAGCAGCGATAGCGGTGGGAGGGGGACGACTCTACGCTCGTATACGCAGTATTTT.

This chain joins TRBV19 and TRBJ1-2; D call uncertain. Germline loops: CDR1 LNHDA, CDR2 SQIVND (reference sequence). The V gene lost 3 bases and the J gene lost 6 bases, with 14 bases spanning the gap. The CDR3 is 14 residues long. The CDR3 loop is CASSITDSSDGYTF. The CDR3 DNA reads TGTGCCAGTAGTATTACAGACTCATCTGATGGCTACACCTTC.

This clone was counted ten times or more. The chain combines TRBV25-1 with TRBJ2-2; the D is unclear. Germline CDR1 and CDR2: MGHDK and SYGVNS. The CDR3 runs 14 residues. Deletions cut 2 bases from V and 3 bases from J, with 7 bases between. The DNA of the CDR3 is TGTGCCAGCAGTGAACCCCGGCACACCGGGGAGCTGTTTTTT. Translation: CASSEPRHTGELFF.

The rearrangement uses TRBV5-1 and TRBJ2-7; TRBD1 aligns across 8 bases. This CDR3 region has 14 residues. J was trimmed by 7 bases and V by 4 bases; bases with no gene match: 10. Germline V gene lookup returns CDR1 SGHRS and CDR2 YFSETQ. CDR3 bases: TGCGCCAGCAGCGTGGGACAGGAGTTTGGAGAGCAGTACTTC. Translation gives CASSVGQEFGEQYF.

A remark on this clone: This clone may be a read error of a much larger clone one base away. In the same sample, other DNA sequences code for this CDR3. The chain's CDR3 is CASSEDIRSYEQYF. The CDR3 bases are TGTGCCAGCAGTGAGGATATAAGATCCTACGAGCAGTACTTC. The V call is TRBV6-1, the J call TRBJ2-7, with unresolved D. Deletions cut 3 bases from V and 1 base from J, with 10 bases between. The CDR3 is made up of 14 amino acids. Germline V gene sequence: CDR1 MNHNS, CDR2 SASEGT.

The V and J genes are TRBV6-6 and TRBJ2-2, with D possibly TRBD2 on 6 matching bases. The CDR3 has 14 residues. With 2 bases removed from V and 7 bases from J, the gap between germline ends came to 11 bases. Germline V gene data show CDR1 as MNHNY and CDR2 as SVGAGI (reference sequence). CDR3: CASSYGLASGELFF. The CDR3 nucleotides are TGTGCCAGCAGTTACGGTCTAGCGAGCGGGGAGCTGTTTTTT.

The CDR3 coding sequence is TGTGCCAGCAGCGCTAAAGGGGGGGGGAATTACAATGAGCAGTTCTTC. Its translation is CASSAKGGGNYNEQFF. V and J are TRBV4-2 and TRBJ2-1; tentative D call: TRBD2 (7 bases). V lost 5 bases and J lost 4, with 18 bases in between. This CDR3 has 16 amino acids. CDR1 is LGHNA and CDR2 is YNFKEQ in the germline V gene.

The gene calls are TRBV28 and TRBJ1-2, with TRBD1 identical over 10 bases. This CDR3 region has 17 residues. The germline V gene has CDR1 MDHEN and CDR2 SYDVKM. The trim removed 4 bases at V and 2 bases at J, leaving 10 bases unmatched. CDR3 DNA sequence: TGTGCCAGCAGTTATGGGTTTATGGGACAGGGGAACTATGGCTACACCTTC. This gives the protein CASSYGFMGQGNYGYTF.

V gene TRBV14 combines with J gene TRBJ1-1; D is uncertain. The CDR3 runs 14 residues. V was trimmed by 0 bases and J by 1 base, leaving 6 bases between them. The germline V gene encodes CDR1 SGHDN and CDR2 FVKESK. The CDR3 region is CASSQDWRNTEAFF. The CDR3 nucleotides are TGTGCCAGCAGCCAAGATTGGAGGAACACTGAAGCTTTCTTT.

V and J are TRBV4-1 and TRBJ1-5, with D possibly being TRBD1 (5 bases). Trimming pared 1 base from V and 6 bases from J, leaving 7 bases between. The CDR3 is 13 residues long. Germline CDR1 and CDR2: MGHRA and YSYEKL. The CDR3, as DNA: TGCGCCAGCAGCCAAGCCGGGGCTCAGCCCCAGCATTTT. This encodes CASSQAGAQPQHF.

The chain couples TRBV27 to TRBJ1-4; D remains unclear. With 8 bases removed from V and 3 bases from J, the gap between germline ends came to 10 bases. Germline V gives CDR1 MNHEY, CDR2 SMNVEV (reference sequence). CDR3 length: 13 residues. CDR3 region: CASGRRPNEKLFF. As DNA, the CDR3 is TGTGCCAGCGGACGACGGCCTAATGAAAAACTGTTTTTT. Supplemented by reference TRBV27 and TRBJ1-4, the full variable domain reads EAQVTQNPRYLITVTGKKLTVTCSQNMNHEYMSWYRQDPGLGLRQIYYSMNVEVTDKGDVPEGYKVSRKEKRNFPLILESPSPNQTSLYFCASGRRPNEKLFFGSGTQLSVL.

This chain links TRBV10-1 with TRBJ2-7; D unresolved. In germline, CDR1 is WNHNN, CDR2 SYGVQD (reference sequence). The CDR3 is made up of 14 amino acids. Trimming cost V 6 bases and J 2 bases, with 14 bases left between them. The CDR3 reads CASSDGPPPYEQYF. The CDR3 bases are TGCGCCAGCAGCGACGGGCCACCCCCCTACGAGCAGTACTTC.

This clone was picked up one time. V is TRBV27 and J is TRBJ1-5, with TRBD1 as a possible D gene (5 bases). Trimming left V 6 bases short and J 6 bases short, with 18 bases between. Germline CDR1 MNHEY, CDR2 SMNVEV (reference sequence). The CDR3 sequence is 15 residues long. CDR3 loop: CASRPNPGYSQPQHF. The CDR3 bases are TGTGCCAGCAGGCCAAATCCAGGGTATAGTCAGCCCCAGCATTTT.

This clone was seen once. The chain is built from TRBV5-6 and TRBJ2-3, with D perhaps TRBD2 (6 bases). CDR3 length: 17 residues. V lost 0 bases and J lost 1, with 15 bases in between. Germline assignment: CDR1 SGHDT and CDR2 YYEEEE. CDR3 sequence: CASSLAGEGVGTDTQYF. The CDR3 coding sequence is TGTGCCAGCAGCTTGGCGGGAGAGGGAGTCGGCACAGATACGCAGTATTTT.

The chain recombines TRBV10-3 with TRBJ2-5, with 14 positions matching TRBD2. CDR3 length equals 16 residues. In germline, CDR1 is ENHRY, CDR2 SYGVKD. Unmatched junction bases numbered 9, after V lost 3 bases and J lost 9 bases. The CDR3, as DNA: TGTGCCATCAGTGAACCCGGGACTAGCGGGAGAGTGGCCCAGTACTTC. Protein product: CAISEPGTSGRVAQYF.

This clone was seen a handful of times. The rearrangement joins TRBV19 to TRBJ2-7; weak D call: TRBD1 (5 bases). V was shortened by 10 bases and J by 3 bases, with 10 bases between the two germline ends. Germline CDR1 is LNHDA and CDR2 is SQIVND (reference sequence). This CDR3 contains 11 residues. CDR3 bases: TGTGCCACCAGGGATCTCTACGAGCAGTACTTC. It is translated as CATRDLYEQYF. Together with reference TRBV19 and TRBJ2-7, the CDR3 gives the full variable domain: DGGITQSPKYLFRKEGQNVTLSCEQNLNHDAMYWYRQDPGQGLRLIYYSQIVNDFQKGDIAEGYSVSREKKESFPLTVTSAQKNPTAFYLCATRDLYEQYFGPGTRLTVT.